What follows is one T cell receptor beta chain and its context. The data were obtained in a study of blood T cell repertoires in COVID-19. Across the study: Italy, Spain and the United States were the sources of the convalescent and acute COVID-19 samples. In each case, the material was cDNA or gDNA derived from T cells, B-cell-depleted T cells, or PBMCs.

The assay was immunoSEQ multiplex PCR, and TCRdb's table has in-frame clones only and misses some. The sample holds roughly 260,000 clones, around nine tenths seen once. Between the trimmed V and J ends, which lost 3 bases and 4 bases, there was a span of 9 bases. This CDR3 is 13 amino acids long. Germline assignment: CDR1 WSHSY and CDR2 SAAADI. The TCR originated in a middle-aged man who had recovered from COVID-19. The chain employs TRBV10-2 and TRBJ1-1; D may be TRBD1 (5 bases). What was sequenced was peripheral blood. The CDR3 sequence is CASSEPGITEAFF. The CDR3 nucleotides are TGCGCCAGCAGTGAACCAGGGATCACTGAAGCTTTCTTT.